This TCR beta chain was sequenced for a study of T cell repertoires in cytomegalovirus infection. Study-wide points: Of the TCR beta families, the public ones yielded a cumulative frequency that identified carriers of CMV plus the relevant HLA. HLA-C-restricted CMV clonotypes gave the most frequent clonotype in two of eight donors.

TCRdb independently ran MiXCR on the reads; one entry per CDR3 protein. This sample carries around 180,000 distinct CDR3 sequences, roughly 30% of them seen once, and the ten largest clones take about 31%. As concerns this clonotype: Its matching antigen is unknown.

The CDR3 contains 18 residues. The V end was cut by 3 bases, the J end by 0 bases, with 19 bases between. CDR1 is SGHDN and CDR2 is FVKESK in the germline V gene. What was sequenced was PBMCs. This TCR was recovered from a human donor in good health (CMV status not recorded). Some clones in this sample may be carry-over from other donors' samples. The rearrangement links TRBV14 to TRBJ2-3; D ambiguous. The CDR3 DNA reads TGTGCCAGCAGCCATGAGTACCTTGACACACCTAGCACAGATACGCAGTATTTT. Translation: CASSHEYLDTPSTDTQYF. Looking up the rest from reference TRBV14 and TRBJ2-3 gives the full variable domain: EAGVTQFPSHSVIEKGQTVTLRCDPISGHDNLYWYRRVMGKEIKFLLHFVKESKQDESGMPNNRFLAERTGGTYSTLKVQPAELEDSGVYFCASSHEYLDTPSTDTQYFGPGTRLTVL.